This T cell receptor (beta chain) was identified in a study of CXCR3-negative and CXCR3-positive naive CD8 T cells. Regarding the study as a whole: Naive cells that were CXCR3-positive had more hydrophobic TRB CDR3s (compared with CXCR3-negative naive cells). No difference in surface CD5 was seen between naive subsets, and TCR strength was inferred from TRB CDR3 properties. Similarly elevated diversity marked both naive subsets, with memory CD8+ cells showing far lower diversity.

Researchers reported sorting every CD8+ T cell subset in triplicate, 250,000 to 350,000 cells per sort. With respect to this clonotype: What it recognizes is unknown.

UMI-labeled 5' RACE TRB cDNA libraries were prepared from the cells. TCRdb re-called the 5' RACE reads; one entry per CDR3 protein, DNA not given. The repertoire table contains some 120,000 distinct CDR3 sequences. The CDR3 extends over 16 amino acids. Germline lookup yields CDR1 LGHNA and CDR2 YSLEER. V is TRBV4-3 and J is TRBJ2-7; TCRdb calls TRBD1, which cannot be checked without DNA. This receptor was taken from a human donor in good health. Some clones in this sample may be carry-over from other donors' samples. Input material: naive CXCR3+ CD8+ T cells from blood. Subset reported: CD45RO-CCR7+CD27+CD95- naive CD8+ T cells expressing CXCR3 (TNR3+). This CDR3 is CASSQGTGTSSYEQYF.